These 12 T cell receptor beta chains came from one sample sequenced in a study of blood T cells in healthy people across ages. The use of a sample-barcoded 5' primer and a J-beta primer mix characterized a second PCR of about 7 to 12 cycles. One entry per CDR3 protein results from TCRdb running MiXCR on the 5' RACE reads. The sample consists of over 1,200,000 distinct CDR3 sequences, around 59% of them appearing once. The sample was blood. All receptors come from a man between 18 and 35 years old in good health.

The table lists this clonotype with a few counts. The chain uses TRBV4-1 and TRBJ2-5; D unclear. The J call may be in error: the DNA end matches TRBJ2-7 better. CDR3 size: 16 residues. The germline V gene encodes CDR1 MGHRA and CDR2 YSYEKL. For the CDR3, the DNA is TGCGCCAGCAGCCAAGACTATTGGACCCTTGCCCACGAGCAGTACTTC. Translating gives CASSQDYWTLAHEQYF.

The chain has TRBV3-1 and TRBJ2-7; perhaps D is TRBD1 or TRBD2 (5 bases each). Trimming left V 0 bases short and J 2 bases short, with 17 bases between. Germline CDR1 reads LGHDT; CDR2 reads YNNKEL (reference sequence). The CDR3 loop spans 17 amino acids. The CDR3 nucleotides are TGTGCCAGCAGCCAAGATTTAAGGGACGAGCCAACCTACGAGCAGTACTTC. Its protein is CASSQDLRDEPTYEQYF.

J is TRBJ2-5 and V is TRBV3-1; 14 positions agree with TRBD2. V lost 4 bases and J lost 11; bases outside the gene matches: 12. Germline CDR1 is LGHDT and CDR2 is YNNKEL (reference sequence). The CDR3 sequence is 16 residues long. The CDR3 sequence is CASSPYRLAGGPEQYF. As DNA, the CDR3 is TGTGCCAGCAGCCCCTACAGACTAGCGGGAGGGCCTGAGCAGTACTTC.

A remark on this clonotype: A junction end diverges from the germline sequence, so it may reflect a read error. The rearrangement joins TRBV5-1 to TRBJ2-5; D unclear. Germline values: CDR1 SGHRS, CDR2 YFSETQ. This CDR3 has 16 amino acids. The CDR3 reads CASSLSGAWLEEIQYF. The CDR3 DNA reads TGCGCCAGCAGCTTGTCCGGTGCGTGGTTAGAAGAGATCCAGTACTTC.

This chain joins TRBV30 and TRBJ2-6; D gene ambiguous. Germline loops: CDR1 GTSNPN, CDR2 SVGIG (reference sequence). With 0 bases removed from V and 0 bases from J, the gap between germline ends came to 12 bases. This CDR3 has 17 residues. CDR3: CAWSVGMVSSGANVLTF. The CDR3 DNA follows: TGTGCCTGGAGTGTAGGTATGGTCTCCTCTGGGGCCAACGTCCTGACTTTC.

This clonotype has only a few counts. The V call is TRBV7-6, the J call TRBJ2-1; no definite D call. This CDR3 region has 14 residues. Per the germline V gene, CDR1 is SGHVS and CDR2 is FNYEAQ. The V end lost 0 bases, the J end lost 2 bases, and 5 bases lay between the germline ends. The CDR3 loop is CASSLAQPYNEQFF. CDR3 nucleotides: TGTGCCAGCAGCTTAGCCCAGCCCTACAATGAGCAGTTCTTC.

The chain carries TRBV14 and TRBJ1-2; no reliable D call. V lost 0 bases and J 2 bases, leaving 10 bases between the germline ends. CDR1 and CDR2 from the germline V gene are SGHDN and FVKESK. This CDR3 has 15 amino acids. The DNA of the CDR3 is TGTGCCAGCAGCCAAGAATCGGCAGGAAACTATGGCTACACCTTC. Amino acids: CASSQESAGNYGYTF.

This clonotype was picked up a small number of times. J is TRBJ2-3 and V is TRBV6-5; D is undetermined. The CDR3 sequence is 15 residues long. Trimming removed 0 bases from V and 0 bases from J, with 7 bases in between. The germline CDR1 and CDR2 sequences are MNHEY and SVGAGI. Here the CDR3 DNA reads TGTGCCAGCAGTTACTCGATCGGTAGCACAGATACGCAGTATTTT. Its protein product is CASSYSIGSTDTQYF.

The CDR3 loop reads CASNRDSAWTDGYTF. The DNA for the CDR3 is TGTGCCAGCAACCGGGACAGCGCCTGGACGGATGGCTACACCTTC. The V call is TRBV12-3 or TRBV12-4, the J call TRBJ1-2; 7 bases are a match to TRBD1. This CDR3 region has 15 residues. Trimming removed 7 bases from V and 6 bases from J; junction bases left unmatched: 14.

Comments on this clonotype: One end of the junction fails to match germline, which may point to a read error. The chain recombines TRBV12-3 or TRBV12-4 with TRBJ2-2; TRBD2 matches at 12 bases. The CDR3 sequence is 15 residues long. The CDR3 region is CASSLAGGTTGELFF. The CDR3 coding sequence is TGTGCCAGCAGTCTAGCGGGGGGGACCACCGGGGAGCTGTTTTTT.

The chain has TRBV28 and TRBJ2-5; 8 nucleotides match TRBD1. V gave up 5 bases and J gave up 2 bases; unmatched junction bases: 10. Germline V gene lookup returns CDR1 MDHEN and CDR2 SYDVKM. The CDR3 spans 16 residues. The CDR3 bases are TGTGCCAGCAGTCCGCCCAGGGGGCGCGGACAAGAGACCCAGTACTTC. This encodes CASSPPRGRGQETQYF.

To note about this clonotype: Since no conserved phenylalanine or tryptophan closes the CDR3, a read error is the likely cause. V usage is TRBV20-1 and J usage is TRBJ2-5, with D maybe TRBD1 (6 bases). The CDR3 consists of 13 residues. The germline V gene encodes CDR1 DFQATT and CDR2 SNEGSKA (reference sequence). Between the trimmed V and J ends, which lost 5 bases and 0 bases, there was a span of 10 bases. In DNA, the CDR3 is TGCAGTGCTCCACCAGGGGACCAAGAGACCCAGTACGTC. Translating gives CSAPPGDQETQYV.